This is a list of T cell receptor beta chains from one sample in a study of CD8+ T cells in alopecia areata. The data were produced by immunoSEQ multiplex PCR, yet TCRdb's version contains in-frame clones alone and is incomplete. This table holds about 140,000 clones, approximately 50% found once. Sequencing was performed on CD4+ T cells sorted from blood, taken at week 0. All receptors derive from a human donor with alopecia areata. The CDR3 runs from the conserved cysteine through the conserved F or W. D genes are given only for firm matches. For some rows the clone size is stated as once, few or many, or as a class when expanded; others skip it.

>TRBJ1-5|TRBV6-6|NA|NA
CASSLLRGNQPQHF
TGTGCCAGCAGTCTCCTCCGCGGGAATCAGCCCCAGCATTTT
>TRBJ1-3|TRBV6-5|TRBD1|NA
CASRLGQGFGNTIYF
TGTGCCAGCAGACTCGGACAGGGGTTTGGAAACACCATATATTTT
>TRBJ2-3|TRBV2|NA|few
CASRGGPAKVYF
TGTGCCAGCCGAGGTGGTCCCGCGAAGGTGTATTTT
>TRBJ2-1|TRBV11-2|NA|NA
CASRAGEENEQFF
TGTGCCAGCAGGGCGGGTGAAGAGAATGAGCAGTTCTTC
>TRBJ2-6|TRBV27|NA|NA
CASRNSGANVLTF
TGTGCCAGCAGGAACTCTGGGGCCAACGTCCTGACTTTC
>TRBJ1-2|TRBV30|TRBD1|few
CAWNPGGTGFEGYTF
TGTGCCTGGAACCCCGGCGGGACAGGGTTTGAAGGCTACACCTTC
>TRBJ2-7|TRBV30|TRBD1|NA
CAWSRGRPYEQYF
TGTGCCTGGAGCAGGGGGCGCCCCTACGAGCAGTACTTC
>TRBJ2-6|TRBV4-3|NA|NA
CASSQRAGQRSGANVLTF
TGCGCCAGCAGCCAGAGAGCGGGACAACGTTCTGGGGCCAACGTCCTGACTTTC
>TRBJ2-7|TRBV5-1|NA|NA
CASSGTGLSYEQYF
TGCGCCAGCAGCGGGACGGGACTTTCCTACGAGCAGTACTTC
>TRBJ2-7|TRBV6-5|NA|NA
CASSWTPSYEQYF
TGTGCCAGCAGTTGGACACCCTCCTACGAGCAGTACTTC
>TRBJ2-2|TRBV2|NA|many
CASSTTSGELFF
TGTGCCAGCAGTACTACTAGCGGGGAGCTGTTTTTT
>TRBJ2-5|TRBV7-9|NA|NA
CASSVKALETQYF
TGTGCCAGCAGCGTTAAGGCGCTAGAGACCCAGTACTTC
>TRBJ1-2|TRBV30|NA|few
CAWSRGYGYTF
TGTGCCTGGAGTAGGGGGTATGGCTACACCTTC
>TRBJ2-7|TRBV5-1|TRBD2|NA
CASSSGLAGEYEQYF
TGCGCCAGCAGCAGCGGACTAGCGGGAGAGTACGAGCAGTACTTC
>TRBJ2-1|TRBV6-5|TRBD1|NA
CASSRDRDINEQFF
TGTGCCAGCAGCCGGGACAGAGATATTAATGAGCAGTTCTTC
>TRBJ2-1|TRBV5-1|TRBD2|NA
CASRKSRLAGINEQFF
TGCGCCAGCAGGAAATCACGACTAGCGGGGATTAATGAGCAGTTCTTC
>TRBJ1-3|TRBV29-1|NA|NA
CSVDRGQGDTIYF
TGCAGCGTTGATCGGGGACAAGGGGACACCATATATTTT
>TRBJ1-1|TRBV19|NA|once
CASSIGVNTEAFF
TGTGCCAGTAGTATCGGGGTGAACACTGAAGCTTTCTTT
>TRBJ1-2|TRBV30|NA|once
CAWSKGVYGYTF
TGTGCCTGGAGCAAAGGAGTCTATGGCTACACCTTC
>TRBJ2-5|TRBV29-1|NA|few
CSVEIGETQYF
TGCAGCGTTGAGATTGGAGAGACCCAGTACTTC
>TRBJ2-3|TRBV4-3|NA|few
CASSLGGSGNTDTQYF
TGCGCCAGCAGTCTGGGGGGTTCAGGGAACACAGATACGCAGTATTTT
>TRBJ1-5|TRBV19|NA|NA
CATRGWVDNQPQHF
TGTGCCACTAGGGGTTGGGTTGACAATCAGCCCCAGCATTTT
>TRBJ2-5|TRBV7-2|TRBD1|NA
CASSLDGTGKQETQYF
TGTGCCAGCAGCTTAGACGGGACAGGGAAACAAGAGACCCAGTACTTC
>TRBJ2-3|TRBV7-3|NA|NA
CASSLELSADTQYF
TGTGCCAGCAGCTTAGAACTGTCGGCAGATACGCAGTATTTT
>TRBJ2-1|TRBV11-2|NA|NA
CASSLRRGNEQFF
TGTGCCAGCAGCCTCCGTCGGGGCAATGAGCAGTTCTTC
>TRBJ2-1|TRBV2|NA|NA
CASSLRRDNEQFF
TGTGCCAGCAGTCTTCGCCGGGACAATGAGCAGTTCTTC
>TRBJ1-1|TRBV29-1|NA|few
CSVVGDRGISTEAFF
TGCAGCGTTGTTGGTGACCGGGGTATAAGTACTGAAGCTTTCTTT
>TRBJ2-1|TRBV19|TRBD2|NA
CASSPLTGGINEQFF
TGTGCCAGTAGTCCGTTAACGGGAGGTATCAATGAGCAGTTCTTC
>TRBJ2-3|TRBV4-3|NA|NA
CASSQDLTVLTDTQYF
TGCGCCAGCAGCCAAGATCTAACGGTCCTCACAGATACGCAGTATTTT
>TRBJ2-7|TRBV7-2|NA|NA
CASSQRSTGPYEQYF
TGTGCCAGCAGCCAGCGTTCCACAGGCCCCTACGAGCAGTACTTC
>TRBJ1-2|TRBV30|NA|NA
CAWSTSGLYGYTF
TGTGCCTGGAGTACGTCGGGGCTCTATGGCTACACCTTC
>TRBJ2-5|TRBV10-3|TRBD1|NA
CAISEPRQGQETQYF
TGTGCCATCAGTGAGCCCCGACAGGGTCAAGAGACCCAGTACTTC
>TRBJ2-7|TRBV6-8|NA|NA
CASSWSYEQYF
TGTGCCAGCAGTTGGTCCTACGAGCAGTACTTC
>TRBJ1-5|TRBV28|NA|once
CASSPPRQIVRSNQPQHF
TGTGCCAGCAGTCCTCCCAGGCAGATCGTCCGCAGCAATCAGCCCCAGCATTTT
>TRBJ2-1|TRBV29-1|NA|NA
CSVQRVGGSYNEQFF
TGCAGCGTCCAAAGGGTCGGTGGCTCCTACAATGAGCAGTTCTTC
>TRBJ2-1|TRBV7-3|NA|few
CASSVQGLYNEQFF
TGTGCCAGCAGCGTTCAGGGTCTATACAATGAGCAGTTCTTC
>TRBJ1-1|TRBV11-1|NA|NA
CASSRGTEAFF
TGTGCCAGCAGCCGCGGCACTGAAGCTTTCTTT
>TRBJ2-2|TRBV5-4|NA|NA
CASSPPGHLNTGELFF
TGTGCCAGCAGCCCCCCGGGACACCTGAACACCGGGGAGCTGTTTTTT
>TRBJ1-4|TRBV30|TRBD1|NA
CAWSQGVATNEKLFF
TGTGCCTGGTCCCAGGGGGTTGCAACTAATGAAAAACTGTTTTTT
>TRBJ2-3|TRBV29-1|NA|few
CSVEPGLSTDTQYF
TGCAGCGTCGAACCGGGTTTAAGCACAGATACGCAGTATTTT
>TRBJ1-2|TRBV25-1|NA|NA
CASSDSFNYGYTF
TGTGCCAGCAGTGACAGTTTTAACTATGGCTACACCTTC
>TRBJ2-5|TRBV30|TRBD2|NA
CAWRGLANQETQYF
TGTGCCTGGAGGGGACTAGCTAACCAAGAGACCCAGTACTTC
>TRBJ2-5|TRBV5-1|NA|NA
CASGLTGTQETQYF
TGCGCCAGCGGCCTAACAGGGACCCAAGAGACCCAGTACTTC
>TRBJ2-2|TRBV25-1|NA|NA
CASSGGAGNTGELFF
TGTGCCAGCAGTGGGGGGGCAGGGAACACCGGGGAGCTGTTTTTT
>TRBJ2-7|TRBV23-1|TRBD1|few
CASTSRWGQIYEQYF
TGCGCCAGCACTTCGCGGTGGGGACAGATCTACGAGCAGTACTTC
>TRBJ1-1|TRBV27|NA|NA
CASSEPGHLRTEAFF
TGTGCCAGCAGCGAACCGGGACACCTGAGGACTGAAGCTTTCTTT
>TRBJ2-1|TRBV10-3|NA|few
CAISPRDLNNEQFF
TGTGCCATCAGTCCTCGGGACCTGAACAATGAGCAGTTCTTC
>TRBJ2-5|TRBV30|TRBD2|NA
CAWRIGLADQETQYF
TGTGCCTGGAGAATCGGACTAGCGGACCAAGAGACCCAGTACTTC
>TRBJ1-1|TRBV29-1|NA|NA
CSAPQRDAAFF
TGCAGCGCCCCTCAAAGAGACGCGGCTTTCTTT
>TRBJ1-1|TRBV13|NA|NA
CASSLGLRNTEAFF
TGTGCCAGCAGCTTAGGACTCCGGAACACTGAAGCTTTCTTT
>TRBJ2-5|TRBV18|NA|NA
CASSPAQRVETQYF
TGTGCCAGCTCACCGGCCCAACGGGTAGAGACCCAGTACTTC
>TRBJ1-2|TRBV5-4|NA|NA
CASSHTGGYTF
TGTGCCAGCAGCCATACCGGTGGCTACACCTTC
>TRBJ2-2|TRBV10-3|TRBD1|NA
CAITGQGLSGELFF
TGTGCCATCACTGGACAGGGACTCTCCGGGGAGCTGTTTTTT
>TRBJ2-3|TRBV4-2|NA|NA
CASSLGGTDPTQYF
TGTGCCAGCAGCCTAGGGGGGACAGATCCTACGCAGTATTTT
>TRBJ1-1|TRBV5-6|NA|NA
CASSWRPMNTEAFF
TGTGCCAGCAGCTGGAGACCGATGAACACTGAAGCTTTCTTT
>TRBJ2-7|TRBV5-1|TRBD1|many
CASSLGGQGVNEQYF
TGCGCCAGCAGCTTGGGGGGACAGGGTGTAAACGAGCAGTACTTC
>TRBJ2-5|TRBV29-1|NA|NA
CSVEGQPLQETQYF
TGCAGCGTTGAAGGCCAGCCGCTCCAAGAGACCCAGTACTTC
>TRBJ2-7|TRBV10-3|NA|few
CAISEESAYEQYF
TGTGCCATCAGTGAGGAAAGCGCTTACGAGCAGTACTTC
>TRBJ2-7|TRBV9|NA|NA
CASSVSAVGEQYF
TGTGCCAGCAGCGTTTCGGCAGTGGGCGAGCAGTACTTC